The clone carrying this T cell receptor beta chain was counted between two and nine times. Its antigen is undetermined. The data are from a study of spatial heterogeneity in lung cancer. Study overall: There were consistently more beta-chain sequences detected than alpha-chain sequences. Regarding the study as a whole: One measure, the expanded intratumoral alpha and beta TCR count, tracked tumor mutation counts.

J lost 4 bases, V lost 1 base, and 7 bases had no gene match. The germline V gene has CDR1 DFQATT and CDR2 SNEGSKA (reference sequence). The CDR3 totals 15 residues. The sample's time point: sample taken at primary tumor resection. TCRdb reanalysed the 5' RACE reads using MiXCR and keeps one entry per CDR3 protein. This table has around 16,000 distinct CDR3 sequences, almost 7% appearing once. The TCR comes from a female donor with early-stage non-small cell lung cancer. Source: lung tumor tissue, taken at surgery. This chain joins TRBV20-1 and TRBJ2-5, with 9 bases aligning to TRBD2. This chain's CDR3 is CSARAPAGGGETQYF. DNA for the CDR3: TGCAGTGCTAGAGCACCAGCGGGGGGAGGAGAGACCCAGTACTTC.